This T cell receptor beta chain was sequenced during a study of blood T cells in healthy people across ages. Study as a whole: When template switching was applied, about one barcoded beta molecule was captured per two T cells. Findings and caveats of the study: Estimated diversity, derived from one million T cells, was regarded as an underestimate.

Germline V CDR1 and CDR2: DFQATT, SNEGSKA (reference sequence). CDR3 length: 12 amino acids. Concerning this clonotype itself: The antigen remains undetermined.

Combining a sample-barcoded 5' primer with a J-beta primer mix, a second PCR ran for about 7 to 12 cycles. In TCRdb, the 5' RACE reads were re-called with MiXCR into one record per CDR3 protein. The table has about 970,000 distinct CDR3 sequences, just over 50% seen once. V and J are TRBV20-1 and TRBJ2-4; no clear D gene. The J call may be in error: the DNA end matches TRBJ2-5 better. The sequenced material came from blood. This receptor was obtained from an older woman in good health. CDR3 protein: CSARPYKETQYF. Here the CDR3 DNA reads TGCAGTGCTAGGCCTTATAAAGAGACCCAGTACTTC.